These T cell receptor beta chains were read from a single sample in a study of OX40 agonist ivuxolimab in advanced cancers. Some clones are missing from TCRdb's copy, which holds only in-frame ones; the method was immunoSEQ multiplex PCR. The repertoire has 98,000 or so clones, around nine tenths of them found once; the top ten carry roughly 0.8%. Sequencing used CD4+ or CD8+ T cells sorted from blood, obtained in a trial of the OX40 agonist ivuxolimab. Source of these receptors: an adult with an advanced solid tumor such as melanoma, head and neck, liver or kidney cancer. Each CDR3 is given with its conserved first and last residue.

V gene	CDR3 length	CDR3 protein
TRBV5-6	14	CASTLNQEIYGYTF
TRBV19	14	CASRDLSSYNEQFF
TRBV28	16	CASSPSGTLSTDTQYF
TRBV28	12	CASVRRVGGYTF
TRBV6-5	15	CASSQREGPYNEQFF
TRBV27	13	CASSPSADAEQFF
TRBV14	15	CASSQDTRRRRPQYF
TRBV5-1	17	CASSFAGTSGVYNEQFF
TRBV9	14	CASSVAGGNQPQHF
TRBV21-1	19	CASSSPQGLRSDGANVLTF
TRBV29-1	11	CSVEREETQYF
TRBV27	13	CASSWPSDNEQFF
TRBV6-1	13	CASNLNGVIGYTF
TRBV7-2	11	CASSSRETQYF
TRBV5-1	16	CASSRDTNSGANVLTF
TRBV11-2	12	CASSLNRNEQFF
TRBV28	12	CASSFQRYGYTF
TRBV11-3	17	CASSSDRGQGTYNEQFF
TRBV7-8	14	CASSLKRTNQPQHF
TRBV6-1	15	CASSGGTTGNTEAFF